Each of the 23 T cell receptor beta chains below was sequenced from the same sample in a study of cytomegalovirus exposure and HLA in healthy donors. The PCR used 60 Vbeta and 13 Jbeta primers. Clones were read by immunoSEQ multiplex PCR, and TCRdb kept only the in-frame ones, dropping some. The sample data list 150,000 or so clones. Sequencing was done on a sample of PBMCs. The receptors were gathered from a woman aged 45 to 65 in good health and CMV-seronegative.

The chain has TRBV7-9 and TRBJ2-7, with TRBD1 matching over 7 bases. Germline-derived CDR1 and CDR2 are SEHNR and FQNEAQ (reference sequence). The J segment lost 5 bases and the V segment lost 3 bases, leaving 4 bases of the junction unmatched. The length of the CDR3 is 13 residues. CDR3 sequence (DNA): TGTGCCAGCAGCTTTTCCAGGGGGAACGAGCAGTACTTC. Translating gives CASSFSRGNEQYF.

The chain recombines TRBV28 with TRBJ1-1, with 8 positions matching TRBD1. The V segment lost 7 bases and the J segment 6 bases; nucleotides outside the gene matches: 13. The CDR3 spans 15 residues. Germline values: CDR1 MDHEN, CDR2 SYDVKM. The CDR3 DNA follows: TGTGCCAGCATCAAATACAGGGGGTTCCGACCTGAAGCTTTCTTT. Translation gives CASIKYRGFRPEAFF.

The chain couples TRBV6-1 to TRBJ2-6; D is uncertain. The V and J ends lost 4 bases and 4 bases respectively, with 5 bases between them. CDR1 is MNHNS, CDR2 SASEGT, per germline. This CDR3 has 13 residues. CDR3 in amino acids: CASSVLGANVLTF. In DNA, the CDR3 is TGTGCCAGCAGTGTCCTCGGGGCCAACGTCCTGACTTTC.

The V call is TRBV5-6, the J call TRBJ1-1; 8 nucleotides align to TRBD1. CDR1 SGHDT and CDR2 YYEEEE come from the germline V gene. J was trimmed by 10 bases and V by 0 bases; bases with no gene match: 2. The CDR3 contains 12 residues. Here the CDR3 reads CASSLAGGAAFF. The CDR3 DNA is TGTGCCAGCAGCTTGGCAGGGGGCGCAGCTTTCTTT. The whole variable domain, remainder taken from reference TRBV5-6 and TRBJ1-1, is DAGVTQSPTHLIKTRGQQVTLRCSPKSGHDTVSWYQQALGQGPQFIFQYYEEEERQRGNFPDRFSGHQFPNYSSELNVNALLLGDSALYLCASSLAGGAAFFGQGTRLTVV.

The rearrangement uses TRBV28 and TRBJ1-6, with 12 bases fitting TRBD1. Looked up from germline, CDR1 is MDHEN and CDR2 is SYDVKM. The CDR3 has 22 amino acids. The J segment lost 9 bases and the V segment lost 5 bases, leaving 26 bases of the junction unmatched. CDR3 sequence reads: CASSQPRGTGGNKGPPGSPLHF. The CDR3 coding sequence is TGTGCCAGCAGTCAACCACGGGGGACAGGGGGCAATAAAGGTCCCCCCGGTTCACCCCTCCACTTT.

Here the CDR3 DNA reads TGCGCCAGCAGCCAAAGCGGGGGGCGGGCCACTGAAGCTTTCTTT. Translated: CASSQSGGRATEAFF. The chain carries TRBV4-3 and TRBJ1-1, with D maybe TRBD1 (6 bases). V was shortened by 2 bases and J by 4 bases, with 14 bases between the two germline ends. This CDR3 comprises 15 residues. CDR1 and CDR2 (germline): LGHNA, YSLEER.

The CDR3 loop reads CASSARSMNTEAFF. In nucleotides, the CDR3 is TGTGCCAGCAGCGCCCGATCTATGAACACTGAAGCTTTCTTT. J is TRBJ1-1 and V is TRBV9; D is undetermined. Trimming cost V 3 bases and J 0 bases, with 9 bases left between them. Germline V gene lookup returns CDR1 SGDLS and CDR2 YYNGEE. The CDR3 extends over 14 amino acids.

This rearrangement joins TRBV28 to TRBJ2-3; 9 bases line up with TRBD1. The junction had 9 bases not matched to a gene; V was cut back by 5 bases and J by 0 bases. The germline V gene encodes CDR1 MDHEN and CDR2 SYDVKM. This CDR3 is built from 17 residues. In DNA form, the CDR3 reads TGTGCCAGCAGTACACACAGGGGGCGCGTTAGCACAGATACGCAGTATTTT. Its translation is CASSTHRGRVSTDTQYF.

The genes are TRBV30 and TRBJ1-3; D gene uncertain. Germline CDR1 GTSNPN, CDR2 SVGIG (reference sequence). This CDR3 is built from 12 residues. V was trimmed by 8 bases and J by 3 bases, leaving 11 bases between them. The CDR3 sequence is CAGSPGGNTIYF. The DNA of the CDR3 is TGTGCCGGATCCCCGGGTGGAAACACCATATATTTT.

V usage is TRBV7-3 and J usage is TRBJ2-1; 10 nucleotides align to TRBD2. V shed 3 bases, J shed 9 bases, and the junction held 5 bases outside the gene matches. This CDR3 has 14 residues. The germline gives CDR1 SGHTA, CDR2 FQGTGA. The CDR3 sequence is CASSFASGSPEQFF. CDR3 in DNA: TGTGCCAGCAGCTTCGCTAGCGGGAGCCCTGAGCAGTTCTTC.

CDR3 sequence reads: CASSEAIGNQPQHF. CDR3 bases: TGTGCCAGCAGTGAAGCGATAGGCAATCAGCCCCAGCATTTT. The V and J genes are TRBV6-1 and TRBJ1-5; D is unresolved. V lost 0 bases, J lost 2 bases, and 5 bases lay in between. There are 14 residues in the CDR3. Germline CDR1 is MNHNS and CDR2 is SASEGT.

The chain has TRBV30 and TRBJ2-5; 12 bases align to TRBD2. The CDR3 consists of 15 residues. Trimming removed 2 bases from V and 1 base from J; junction bases left unmatched: 2. Germline assignment: CDR1 GTSNPN and CDR2 SVGIG (reference sequence). The CDR3 loop is CAWSRTSGVQETQYF. The CDR3 DNA follows: TGTGCCTGGAGTAGGACTAGCGGGGTCCAAGAGACCCAGTACTTC.

This chain joins TRBV28 and TRBJ1-2; TRBD1 agrees at 8 bases. V lost 5 bases, J lost 3 bases, and 11 bases stayed unmatched. The CDR3 covers 16 residues. Germline CDR1 reads MDHEN; CDR2 reads SYDVKM. The CDR3 coding sequence is TGTGCCAGCAGTACCCCAGGGGGCGGCATAGACTATGGCTACACCTTC. Encoded protein: CASSTPGGGIDYGYTF.

The chain uses TRBV6-5 and TRBJ1-1, with D tentatively TRBD1 (5 bases). V was pared by 5 bases and J by 0 bases, with 10 bases between. Germline-derived CDR1 and CDR2 are MNHEY and SVGAGI. The CDR3 contains 14 residues. CDR3 in DNA: TGTGCCAGCAGTCTACAGGACATGAACACTGAAGCTTTCTTT. Protein: CASSLQDMNTEAFF.

The chain carries TRBV27 and TRBJ2-3; possible D gene TRBD2, 5 bases. Germline CDR1 reads MNHEY; CDR2 reads SMNVEV (reference sequence). CDR3 size: 17 residues. The V end lost 0 bases, the J end lost 5 bases, and 18 bases lay between the germline ends. The CDR3 DNA follows: TGTGCCAGCAGTTTATCCGAGGACTTACGTTATGTAGATACGCAGTATTTT. Its translation: CASSLSEDLRYVDTQYF.

V and J are TRBV4-2 and TRBJ2-7; TRBD2 agrees at 10 bases. Germline V CDR1 and CDR2: LGHNA, YNFKEQ. CDR3 length equals 16 residues. The junction had 6 bases not matched to a gene; V was cut back by 0 bases and J by 4 bases. Here the CDR3 DNA reads TGTGCCAGCAGCCAAGATAGAACTAGCGGGATGTACGAGCAGTACTTC. Its translation: CASSQDRTSGMYEQYF.

The rearrangement joins TRBV19 to TRBJ2-2; tentatively, D is TRBD1 (6 bases). Germline V CDR1 and CDR2: LNHDA, SQIVND (reference sequence). The V gene lost 7 bases and the J gene lost 6 bases, with 21 bases spanning the gap. This CDR3 spans 16 amino acids. The chain's CDR3 is CASKGRGWSVAGELFF. The CDR3, as DNA: TGTGCCAGTAAGGGCAGGGGTTGGAGTGTTGCCGGGGAGCTGTTTTTT.

This chain joins TRBV6-4 and TRBJ2-1; weak D call: TRBD2 (7 bases). The germline CDR1 and CDR2 sequences are MRHNA and SNTAGT. V shed 2 bases and J shed 7 bases, with 15 bases lying between them. The CDR3 covers 15 residues. CDR3 sequence (DNA): TGTGCCAGCAGTGACGGGGGGGAAGGGGGGAATGAGCAGTTCTTC. This codes for CASSDGGEGGNEQFF.

The chain recombines TRBV5-6 with TRBJ2-7; 12 bases are a match to TRBD2. CDR3 length: 17 residues. Germline assignment: CDR1 SGHDT and CDR2 YYEEEE. V trimming: 3 bases; J trimming: 0 bases; junction bases outside the gene matches: 7. CDR3 loop: CASSSLAGGRFSYEQYF. CDR3 DNA sequence: TGTGCCAGCAGCTCTCTAGCGGGGGGGCGTTTCTCCTACGAGCAGTACTTC.

The rearrangement uses TRBV5-4 and TRBJ1-1; tentative D call: TRBD1 (5 bases). V was shortened by 4 bases and J by 5 bases, with 9 bases between the two germline ends. Germline CDR1 reads SGHNT; CDR2 reads YYREEE (reference sequence). CDR3 size: 12 residues. The CDR3 DNA reads as TGTGCCAGCAGCGTTGACAGTACTGAAGCTTTCTTT. It specifies CASSVDSTEAFF.

V is TRBV5-6 and J is TRBJ1-1; no clear D. Germline assignment: CDR1 SGHDT and CDR2 YYEEEE. The CDR3 contains 12 residues. V was shortened by 2 bases and J by 8 bases, with 10 bases between the two germline ends. Here the CDR3 DNA reads TGTGCCAGCAGCTTTATGGCGGTAGAAGCTTTCTTT. Translated: CASSFMAVEAFF. Filled out from reference TRBV5-6 and TRBJ1-1, the complete variable domain reads DAGVTQSPTHLIKTRGQQVTLRCSPKSGHDTVSWYQQALGQGPQFIFQYYEEEERQRGNFPDRFSGHQFPNYSSELNVNALLLGDSALYLCASSFMAVEAFFGQGTRLTVV.

The V gene is TRBV19, the J gene TRBJ2-2; the match to TRBD1 covers 7 bases. Trimming at V came to 7 bases and at J to 6 bases, leaving 5 bases not matched to a gene. CDR3 length equals 13 residues. Germline CDR1 reads LNHDA; CDR2 reads SQIVND (reference sequence). CDR3: CASTGQGAGELFF. CDR3 coding DNA: TGTGCCAGTACCGGCCAGGGGGCCGGGGAGCTGTTTTTT.

The V gene is TRBV9, the J gene TRBJ1-4; no clear D gene. V was pared by 2 bases and J by 4 bases, with 9 bases between. The germline V gene has CDR1 SGDLS and CDR2 YYNGEE. The CDR3 is made up of 14 amino acids. The CDR3 here is CASSVDGFNEKLFF. The CDR3 DNA is TGTGCCAGCAGCGTTGATGGCTTTAATGAAAAACTGTTTTTT. Drawing the rest from reference TRBV9 and TRBJ1-4, the complete variable domain is DSGVTQTPKHLITATGQRVTLRCSPRSGDLSVYWYQQSLDQGLQFLIQYYNGEERAKGNILERFSAQQFPDLHSELNLSSLELGDSALYFCASSVDGFNEKLFFGSGTQLSVL.